The 6 T cell receptor beta chains below were found in one sample sequenced in a study of beta chain features in type 1 diabetes. Every isolated RNA sample was fully reverse transcribed, so sequencing captured expressed TCRB transcripts. Clones were read by immunoSEQ multiplex PCR, and TCRdb kept only the in-frame ones, dropping some. The sample yields under 300,000 clones, 25% to 35% seen once. Sequencing was carried out using central memory CD4+ T cells from blood. The receptors come from a man aged 25 to 40 in good health.

The chain uses TRBV5-1 and TRBJ1-6; unclear D gene. This CDR3 has 13 residues. The germline CDR1 and CDR2 sequences are SGHRS and YFSETQ. Trimming pared 0 bases from V and 8 bases from J, leaving 6 bases between. CDR3 coding DNA: TGCGCCAGCAGCTTGGCGGTGGATTCACCCCTCCACTTT. Residues: CASSLAVDSPLHF.

This chain joins TRBV11-2 and TRBJ2-7, with 9 bases matching TRBD1. Germline V CDR1 and CDR2: SGHAT, FQNNGV. This CDR3 comprises 15 residues. V shed 5 bases and J 0 bases; nucleotides not matched to a gene: 5. This CDR3 is CASSMGQGGSYEQYF. CDR3 bases: TGTGCCAGCAGCATGGGACAGGGAGGCTCCTACGAGCAGTACTTC.

This clone was detected ten times or more. This chain connects TRBV4-2 to TRBJ2-1; 14 bases align to TRBD2. The CDR3 sequence is 16 residues long. V trimming: 4 bases; J trimming: 9 bases; junction bases outside the gene matches: 8. Germline CDR1 and CDR2: LGHNA and YNFKEQ. The CDR3 sequence: CASSRQTSGGAIEQFF. The CDR3 DNA is TGTGCCAGCAGCCGACAGACTAGCGGGGGGGCTATTGAGCAGTTCTTC.

This chain links TRBV7-9 with TRBJ2-2; D unresolved. The germline V gene has CDR1 SEHNR and CDR2 FQNEAQ (reference sequence). V was cut by 5 bases and J by 5 bases, with 9 bases left in between. This CDR3 region has 13 residues. CDR3 in amino acids: CASSPLRTGELFF. DNA for the CDR3: TGTGCCAGCAGCCCCCTAAGGACCGGGGAGCTGTTTTTT.

On this clone: The junction departs from the called germline gene at one end, perhaps through a read error. The chain combines TRBV29-1 with TRBJ2-5; no reliable D call. The CDR3 extends over 11 amino acids. Germline CDR1 and CDR2: SQVTM and ANQGSEA. CDR3 nucleotides: TGCAGCGGATCCCTGCAAGAGGCCCAGTACTTC. Amino acid sequence: CSGSLQEAQYF.

This clone has only one observation. CDR3 nucleotides: TGTGCCCGGGAGGCCCAGAAAGAAGAGCAGTACTTC. It encodes CAREAQKEEQYF. This chain uses TRBV30 with TRBJ2-7, with 7 bases matching TRBD2. V dropped 8 bases and J dropped 7; count of bases not matched to a gene: 11. The CDR3 consists of 12 residues. Germline values: CDR1 GTSNPN, CDR2 SVGIG (reference sequence).